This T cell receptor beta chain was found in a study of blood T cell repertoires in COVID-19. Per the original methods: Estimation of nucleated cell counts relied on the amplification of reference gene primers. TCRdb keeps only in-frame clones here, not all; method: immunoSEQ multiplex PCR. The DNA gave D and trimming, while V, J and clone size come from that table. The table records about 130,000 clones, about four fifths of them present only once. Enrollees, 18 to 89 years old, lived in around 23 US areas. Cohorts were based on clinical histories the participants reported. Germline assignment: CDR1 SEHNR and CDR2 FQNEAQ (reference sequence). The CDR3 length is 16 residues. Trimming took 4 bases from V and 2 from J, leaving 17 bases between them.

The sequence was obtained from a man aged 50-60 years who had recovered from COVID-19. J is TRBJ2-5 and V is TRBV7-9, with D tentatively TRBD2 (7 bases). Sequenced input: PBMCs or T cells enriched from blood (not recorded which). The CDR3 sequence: CASSSPTRGGQETQYF. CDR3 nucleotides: TGTGCCAGCAGCTCACCTACAAGGGGGGGACAAGAGACCCAGTACTTC.